These T cell receptor beta chains were read from a single sample in a study of blood T cell repertoires in COVID-19. Libraries were prepared by immunoSEQ multiplex PCR; TCRdb keeps only in-frame clonotypes and omits some of them. The table has 400,000 to 550,000 clones, roughly 87% seen once. The sequenced material came from PBMCs or T cells enriched from blood (not recorded which). The origin of the receptors is a woman between 18 and 30 years old with acute COVID-19. The CDR3 runs from the conserved cysteine through the conserved F or W. Fields, in order: V gene, clone size, D gene, J gene, CDR3 DNA, CDR3 protein. A D gene is named only where the DNA matches it firmly. Clone size is not always given. Where it is, it says once, few, many or a class for expanded clones.

V: TRBV2
size: .
D: TRBD2
J: TRBJ2-7
DNA: TGTGCCAGCAGTGAAGCGCGATTCGGCGGGGGGGCCGGAGACGAGCAGTACTTC
CDR3: CASSEARFGGGAGDEQYF

V: TRBV29-1
size: .
D: .
J: TRBJ2-3
DNA: TGCAGCGTTTCGAGGGCTAGCACAGATACGCAGTATTTT
CDR3: CSVSRASTDTQYF

V: TRBV5-4
size: .
D: .
J: TRBJ1-2
DNA: TGTGCCAGCAGCTCGTACAGGGCCCATGGCTACACCTTC
CDR3: CASSSYRAHGYTF

V: TRBV7-8
size: .
D: .
J: TRBJ2-7
DNA: TGTGCCAGCAGCTCCATTCGAGACCCGGGTTACGAGCAGTACTTC
CDR3: CASSSIRDPGYEQYF

V: TRBV2
size: .
D: TRBD1
J: TRBJ1-5
DNA: TGTGCCAGCAGTGCGGACAGGGTGGGCAATCAGCCCCAGCATTTT
CDR3: CASSADRVGNQPQHF

V: TRBV5-1
size: .
D: .
J: TRBJ1-5
DNA: TGCGCCAGCAGCTTGGAGGCAGGACACCAGCCCCAGCATTTT
CDR3: CASSLEAGHQPQHF

V: TRBV2
size: .
D: TRBD2
J: TRBJ2-7
DNA: TGTGCCAGCAGTTCTGGACTAGCGGGAAGAGGTTCCTACGAGCAGTACTTC
CDR3: CASSSGLAGRGSYEQYF

V: TRBV10-1
size: .
D: TRBD1
J: TRBJ2-3
DNA: TGCGCCAGCAGGGCCGGGACAGCCACAGATACGCAGTATTTT
CDR3: CASRAGTATDTQYF

V: TRBV24-1
size: once
D: TRBD2
J: TRBJ2-3
DNA: TGTGCCACCAGTGATTCACAAGAGAGCGGGAGCGGTGAATATACGCAGTATTTT
CDR3: CATSDSQESGSGEYTQYF

V: TRBV9
size: .
D: .
J: TRBJ2-2
DNA: TGTGCCAGCAGCGCCCTAAGCCGAGCCCAAAACACCGGGGAGCTGTTTTTT
CDR3: CASSALSRAQNTGELFF

V: TRBV11-2
size: .
D: .
J: TRBJ1-6
DNA: TGTGCCAGCAGCTTAGACAGCTATAATTCACCCCTCCACTTT
CDR3: CASSLDSYNSPLHF

V: TRBV6-5
size: .
D: .
J: TRBJ1-1
DNA: TGTGCCAGCAGTTACGGGGAGACACAGACTGAAGCTTTCTTT
CDR3: CASSYGETQTEAFF

V: TRBV19
size: .
D: .
J: TRBJ2-5
DNA: TGTGCCAGTAGTATAGGTAGCGGCCAAGAGACCCAGTACTTC
CDR3: CASSIGSGQETQYF

V: TRBV4-3
size: .
D: TRBD2
J: TRBJ2-1
DNA: TGCGCCAGCAGCCAAGACGGGACTAGCGTATGGCAGTTCTTC
CDR3: CASSQDGTSVWQFF

V: TRBV27
size: .
D: .
J: TRBJ1-1
DNA: TGTGCCAGCAGGTCAACAGGGACCGGAGCTTTCTTT
CDR3: CASRSTGTGAFF

V: TRBV5-1
size: .
D: TRBD1
J: TRBJ2-7
DNA: TGCGCCAGCAGCTTCAGGGGGAGCTCCTACGAGCAGTACTTC
CDR3: CASSFRGSSYEQYF

V: TRBV5-4
size: once
D: TRBD1
J: TRBJ2-7
DNA: TGTGCCAGCAGCCTAGGGTGGACAGGATACTACGAGCAGTACTTC
CDR3: CASSLGWTGYYEQYF

V: TRBV18
size: .
D: .
J: TRBJ2-1
DNA: TGTGCCAGCTCACAGGGGAGGAATGAGCAGTTCTTC
CDR3: CASSQGRNEQFF

V: TRBV10-3
size: once
D: TRBD1
J: TRBJ2-7
DNA: TGTGCCATCAGTTTTGAGTCTAGCAGGGGGCGCGACGAGCAGTACTTC
CDR3: CAISFESSRGRDEQYF

V: TRBV6-6
size: .
D: .
J: TRBJ1-2
DNA: TGTGCCAGCAGTTCCCCAGGAGGGCTCTATGGCTACACCTTC
CDR3: CASSSPGGLYGYTF

V: TRBV18
size: .
D: .
J: TRBJ2-3
DNA: TGTGCCAGCTTAAGCACAGATACGCAGTATTTT
CDR3: CASLSTDTQYF

V: TRBV5-1
size: .
D: TRBD1
J: TRBJ2-5
DNA: TGCGCCAGCAGCCTCTATGGTGGGACAGGGGAGACCCAGTACTTC
CDR3: CASSLYGGTGETQYF

V: TRBV11-3
size: .
D: TRBD2
J: TRBJ2-2
DNA: TGTGCCAGCAGCTTAGGACGGGGGGGACCGAACACCGGGGAGCTGTTTTTT
CDR3: CASSLGRGGPNTGELFF

V: TRBV7-9
size: .
D: TRBD1
J: TRBJ1-1
DNA: TGTGCCAGCTCGACCGGGACAGGGGGCTCTGGGTCTGAAGCTTTCTTT
CDR3: CASSTGTGGSGSEAFF

V: TRBV5-1
size: .
D: TRBD2
J: TRBJ2-5
DNA: TGCGCCAGCAGCTCGCTTAGCGGGGGACAAGAGACCCAGTACTTC
CDR3: CASSSLSGGQETQYF

V: TRBV3-1/TRBV3-2
size: .
D: TRBD2
J: TRBJ2-1
DNA: TGTGCCAGCAGTCAAATAGGGCGGGAGCGCAATGAGCAGTTCTTC
CDR3: CASSQIGRERNEQFF

V: TRBV4-2
size: .
D: TRBD2
J: TRBJ2-7
DNA: TGTGCCAGCAGCCAAGGGACTAGCGGGGGGGGCTCCTACGAGCAGTACTTC
CDR3: CASSQGTSGGGSYEQYF

V: TRBV2
size: once
D: .
J: TRBJ1-2
DNA: TGTGCCAGCAGTGAAGCTCGGAGGGATGGCTACACCTTC
CDR3: CASSEARRDGYTF

V: TRBV7-8
size: few
D: TRBD2
J: TRBJ2-7
DNA: TGTGCCAGCAGCTTGGCGCTGAGAAGCGGGAGAACCGAGCAGTACTTC
CDR3: CASSLALRSGRTEQYF

V: TRBV5-1
size: .
D: TRBD1
J: TRBJ2-3
DNA: TGCGCCAGCAGCTTGGGGACAGGGCTTACCTACGATACGCAGTATTTT
CDR3: CASSLGTGLTYDTQYF

V: TRBV10-1
size: .
D: .
J: TRBJ2-2
DNA: TGCGCCAGCAGTGACGCGAACACCGGGGAGCTGTTTTTT
CDR3: CASSDANTGELFF